This TCR beta chain originates from a study of response to subunit inactivated influenza vaccine. General study findings and limits: The authors proposed limited new T cell recruitment per seasonal influenza vaccination.

This clonotype has just a few counts. Its antigen is still unknown. Germline V gene lookup returns CDR1 ENHRY and CDR2 SYGVKD. The CDR3 runs to 15 residues. Deletions cut 7 bases from V and 0 bases from J, with 12 bases between. TCRdb re-called the RT-PCR reads with MiXCR, one entry per CDR3 protein. This table holds over 650,000 distinct CDR3 sequences, around 18% found once. The chain joins TRBV10-3 to TRBJ2-2, with D perhaps TRBD2 (6 bases). The TCR comes from a man aged 50 to 60 who received an inactivated influenza vaccine. The sample was PBMCs from blood, taken 5 days after vaccination. In nucleotides, the CDR3 is TGTGCCATCAAACGAGGGGACTCGAACACCGGGGAGCTGTTTTTT. Translating gives CAIKRGDSNTGELFF.